The 20 T cell receptor beta chains below were found in one sample sequenced in a study of T-cell reconstitution after alpha-beta-depleted transplantation in children. Using unique molecular identifiers, the investigators prepared the TCRbeta library. TCRdb called the PCR reads again in MiXCR, with one record for every CDR3 protein. This sample carries around 600,000 distinct CDR3 sequences, approximately 22% of them seen once, and the ten largest clones take around 14%. The source material was PBMCs, mostly from graft donor cells, sampled 360 days after TCRalphabeta/CD19-depleted stem cell transplant. Receptor source: a boy under two years old who had a stem cell transplant for acute myeloid leukemia, so the T cells may come from the graft donor.

This clonotype was seen a few times. The rearrangement joins TRBV24-1 to TRBJ2-1, with unresolved D. With 5 bases removed from V and 9 bases from J, the gap between germline ends came to 13 bases. The CDR3 loop spans 13 amino acids. Germline CDR1 reads KGHDR; CDR2 reads SFDVKD. The CDR3 nucleotides are TGTGCCACCAGTGTATCGGTGGAGAGTGAGCAGTTCTTC. Amino acids: CATSVSVESEQFF.

The J gene is TRBJ2-3, the V gene TRBV3-1; TRBD1 might be the D (5 bases). Deletions cut 1 base from V and 3 bases from J, with 8 bases between. There are 14 residues in the CDR3. Germline loops: CDR1 LGHDT, CDR2 YNNKEL (reference sequence). The DNA of the CDR3 is TGTGCCAGCAGCCAAGGACAGTTTACAGATACGCAGTATTTT. Translating gives CASSQGQFTDTQYF.

Comment on this clonotype: A clone one base away is much larger, so this may be a read error. The genes are TRBV20-1 and TRBJ2-1, with D perhaps matching TRBD2 (5 bases). Germline CDR1 is DFQATT and CDR2 is SNEGSKA (reference sequence). The CDR3 contains 11 residues. For the CDR3, the DNA is TGCTGTGCTAGCCCTGGGGATGAGCAGTTCTTC. Its translation is CCASPGDEQFF.

The CDR3 spells CASSFGGAPSGADTQYF. The CDR3 nucleotides are TGTGCCAGCAGTTTTGGTGGGGCGCCTAGCGGGGCAGATACGCAGTATTTT. The V gene is TRBV28, the J gene TRBJ2-3; TRBD2 matches at 9 bases. Germline trimming cut 3 bases from V and 4 bases from J; bases unmatched to any gene: 11. The germline V gene encodes CDR1 MDHEN and CDR2 SYDVKM. This CDR3 region has 17 residues.

The chain links TRBV5-1 to TRBJ1-2; no clear D. Germline loops: CDR1 SGHRS, CDR2 YFSETQ. CDR3 length equals 13 residues. Trimming took 3 bases from V and 7 from J, leaving 13 bases between them. The CDR3 here is CASSSGRVGGYTF. In DNA form, the CDR3 reads TGCGCCAGCAGCTCTGGGAGGGTCGGTGGCTACACCTTC.

The CDR3 DNA follows: TGTGCCAGCAGTTCCCTGACTTATACCGGGGAGCTGTTTTTT. It codes for CASSSLTYTGELFF. The chain has TRBV6-5 and TRBJ2-2, with D uncertain. CDR3 length equals 14 residues. Trimming cost V 4 bases and J 5 bases, with 11 bases left between them. The germline V gene has CDR1 MNHEY and CDR2 SVGAGI.

This clonotype was observed a few times. The V and J genes are TRBV6-5 and TRBJ2-7; 7 bases map to TRBD1. CDR1 and CDR2 from the germline V gene are MNHEY and SVGAGI. The CDR3 runs 16 residues. The V and J ends lost 0 bases and 5 bases, in that order; junction bases with no gene match: 10. Here the CDR3 DNA reads TGTGCCAGCAGTTACTCGCCGGGACAGCGGCTCCACGAGCAGTACTTC. Amino acid sequence: CASSYSPGQRLHEQYF.

This chain joins TRBV7-2 and TRBJ2-2; 7 bases match TRBD1. V gave up 3 bases and J gave up 4 bases; unmatched junction bases: 5. The germline V gene has CDR1 SGHTA and CDR2 FQGNSA. The CDR3 has 15 amino acids. This chain's CDR3 is CASSFWTGFTGELFF. The CDR3 coding sequence is TGTGCCAGCAGCTTTTGGACAGGATTCACCGGGGAGCTGTTTTTT.

This clonotype was recorded a few times. The J gene is TRBJ2-3, the V gene TRBV15; tentative D call: TRBD1 (6 bases). There are 16 residues in the CDR3. Germline V gene data show CDR1 as LNHNV and CDR2 as YYDKDF (reference sequence). V was clipped by 2 bases and J by 0 bases, with 12 bases between them. The CDR3 DNA reads as TGTGCCACCAGCAGACCTCGGGACATGAGCACAGATACGCAGTATTTT. It translates to CATSRPRDMSTDTQYF.

This clonotype turned up a few times. This chain links TRBV25-1 with TRBJ1-1, with 7 bases that match TRBD1. The CDR3 is 15 amino acids. The germline V gene has CDR1 MGHDK and CDR2 SYGVNS. The junction had 3 bases not matched to a gene; V was cut back by 1 base and J by 1 base. CDR3 sequence (DNA): TGTGCCAGCAGTGAATCAGGGGACAGGAACACTGAAGCTTTCTTT. As protein: CASSESGDRNTEAFF.

The rearrangement uses TRBV20-1 and TRBJ2-5; no reliable D call. Germline V gene data show CDR1 as DFQATT and CDR2 as SNEGSKA (reference sequence). This CDR3 has 15 residues. Deletions cut 1 base from V and 1 base from J, with 13 bases between. The CDR3 is CSARGWEPIQETQYF. CDR3 sequence (DNA): TGCAGTGCTAGAGGGTGGGAACCAATCCAAGAGACCCAGTACTTC.

This clonotype was observed at least ten times. V usage is TRBV20-1 and J usage is TRBJ2-2; 8 bases map to TRBD1. In germline, CDR1 is DFQATT, CDR2 SNEGSKA (reference sequence). This CDR3 is built from 16 residues. After removal of 3 bases from V and 5 bases from J, the junction contained 11 bases not matched to a gene. CDR3 region: CSARISQGAPTGELFF. In DNA, the CDR3 is TGCAGTGCTAGGATATCCCAGGGGGCGCCTACCGGGGAGCTGTTTTTT.

This clonotype has only a few counts. This chain uses TRBV29-1 with TRBJ1-1; D is possibly TRBD1 (5 bases). Germline values: CDR1 SQVTM, CDR2 ANQGSEA. The V end was cut by 0 bases, the J end by 6 bases, with 14 bases between. The CDR3 runs 14 residues. The CDR3 loop is CSVEDSGGYAEAFF. In DNA form, the CDR3 reads TGCAGCGTTGAAGATTCGGGGGGGTATGCTGAAGCTTTCTTT.

This chain links TRBV20-1 with TRBJ2-3; 12 bases are a match to TRBD2. Germline CDR1 DFQATT, CDR2 SNEGSKA (reference sequence). The J segment lost 6 bases and the V segment lost 4 bases, leaving 5 bases of the junction unmatched. The CDR3 sequence is 14 residues long. The CDR3 protein is CSATGTSGYDTQYF. DNA of the CDR3: TGCAGTGCTACCGGGACTAGCGGGTATGATACGCAGTATTTT.

The V and J genes are TRBV20-1 and TRBJ1-2; 9 bases are a match to TRBD1. The germline V gene encodes CDR1 DFQATT and CDR2 SNEGSKA (reference sequence). The CDR3 is 16 residues long. Unmatched junction bases numbered 9, after V lost 0 bases and J lost 4 bases. The CDR3 protein is CSARDYPGQGGYGYTF. The CDR3 nucleotides read TGCAGTGCTAGAGACTATCCGGGACAGGGCGGCTATGGCTACACCTTC.

This clonotype appeared many times. The chain joins TRBV9 to TRBJ1-1; 9 bases match TRBD1. Trimming removed 7 bases from V and 5 bases from J; junction bases left unmatched: 3. Germline V gene lookup returns CDR1 SGDLS and CDR2 YYNGEE. The CDR3 totals 12 residues. The CDR3 loop reads CASDDRGTEAFF. In DNA, the CDR3 is TGTGCCAGCGACGACAGGGGGACTGAAGCTTTCTTT.

In this sample, this clonotype turned up a few times. This rearrangement joins TRBV12-3 or TRBV12-4 to TRBJ2-2, with D maybe TRBD2 (6 bases). The CDR3 has 16 residues. V dropped 5 bases and J dropped 3 bases, with 16 bases sitting between them. The CDR3 protein is CASSPRRDWDTGELFF. The CDR3 DNA follows: TGTGCCAGCAGTCCCCGCAGGGACTGGGACACCGGGGAGCTGTTTTTT.

V gene TRBV6-1 combines with J gene TRBJ2-6; 7 bases line up with TRBD2. The CDR3 has 14 residues. CDR1 and CDR2 from the germline V gene are MNHNS and SASEGT. With 7 bases clipped from V and 6 bases from J, the junction kept 6 bases outside the gene matches. The CDR3 here is CASTAGETANVLTF. The CDR3 DNA reads TGTGCCAGCACGGCGGGGGAAACGGCCAACGTCCTGACTTTC.

The chain carries TRBV5-5 and TRBJ2-3, with 9 positions matching TRBD2. The CDR3 length is 17 residues. V shed 0 bases, J shed 1 base, and the junction held 6 bases outside the gene matches. CDR1 and CDR2 (germline): SGHKS, YYEKEE (reference sequence). The CDR3 nucleotides are TGTGCCAGCAGCTTGGATGTGCGGGGGGGTCGCACAGATACGCAGTATTTT. It encodes CASSLDVRGGRTDTQYF.

This clonotype was observed at least ten times. The CDR3 is CASSDSGGTFSYNEQFF. The CDR3 nucleotides read TGTGCCAGCAGTGACTCGGGGGGGACTTTCTCCTACAATGAGCAGTTCTTC. The V and J genes are TRBV6-4 and TRBJ2-1, with 7 nucleotides matching TRBD2. CDR1 is MRHNA and CDR2 is SNTAGT in the germline V gene. The CDR3 consists of 17 residues. V shed 0 bases and J 0 bases; nucleotides not matched to a gene: 5.